The next 4 T cell receptor beta chains were all read from a single sample in a study of blood T cell repertoires in COVID-19. Assay: immunoSEQ multiplex PCR; the TCRdb copy retains only in-frame clones and omits some. The sample includes tens of thousands of clones, about four fifths seen only once; the top ten take roughly a tenth. The sequenced material came from peripheral blood. These receptors were collected from a man at least 80 years old with COVID-19, enrolled during active disease.

The V call is TRBV10-2, the J call TRBJ2-1, with 7 bases aligning to TRBD2. The germline V gene encodes CDR1 WSHSY and CDR2 SAAADI. CDR3 size: 14 residues. V lost 3 bases to trimming and J lost 4 bases; unmatched junction nucleotides: 3. The CDR3 DNA reads as TGCGCCAGCAGTGATGGGCGGGAGTACAATGAGCAGTTCTTC. Translation gives CASSDGREYNEQFF.

The rearrangement links TRBV4-1 to TRBJ2-5, with 7 bases fitting TRBD2. The ends lost 4 bases at V and 1 base at J; junction bases unmatched: 9. CDR1 and CDR2 from the germline V gene are MGHRA and YSYEKL. The CDR3 is 16 amino acids. This CDR3 is CASSRWTRGLQETQYF. The CDR3 nucleotides read TGCGCCAGCAGCCGTTGGACTAGAGGGCTCCAAGAGACCCAGTACTTC.

This clone was observed a handful of times. This CDR3 is CASSAVQGPQHF. CDR3 nucleotides: TGTGCCAGCAGTGCGGTACAGGGGCCCCAGCATTTT. This rearrangement joins TRBV6-6 to TRBJ1-5; D possibly corresponds to TRBD1 (6 bases). CDR1 MNHNY and CDR2 SVGAGI come from the germline V gene (reference sequence). This CDR3 is built from 12 residues. The V end lost 5 bases, the J end lost 9 bases, and 11 bases lay between the germline ends.

V gene TRBV9 combines with J gene TRBJ2-7; D is possibly TRBD1 (6 bases). The CDR3 contains 14 residues. V was clipped by 2 bases and J by 1 base, with 10 bases between them. The germline V gene encodes CDR1 SGDLS and CDR2 YYNGEE. The CDR3 is CASSVNRESYEQYF. The CDR3 coding sequence is TGTGCCAGCAGCGTGAACAGGGAGTCCTACGAGCAGTACTTC.